The 4 T cell receptor beta chains below all came from one sample that was sequenced in a study of shared clonotypes between healthy human individuals (dated by TCRdb to about 2020). Library method: the immunoSEQ multiplex PCR assay. The clones in this table, taken by TCRdb from immuneACCESS, are in-frame only. Not every clone is retained; where verified, under half of the shortfall comes from an unresolved V gene, and the cause of the rest is unknown. This sample gives 1.6 million or so clones in total; roughly 96% of them show up just once. The top ten clones comprise about 1.2% of the sample. Sequenced input: naive CD4+ T cells sorted from blood. In the paper's terms, the cell subset or site label means: CD45RA+ positively selected. All receptors derive from a man aged 25 to 40 in good health.

This clone occurred once. V is TRBV5-3 and J is TRBJ2-4; D perhaps matches TRBD2 (6 bases). TRBV5-3 belongs to the ORF category, with a function that is uncertain. V was pared by 1 base and J by 9 bases, with 32 bases between. The CDR3 has 20 amino acids. This CDR3 is CARSLTVCPVLGRMGLIQYF. The CDR3 DNA reads TGTGCCAGAAGCTTGACCGTGTGTCCTGTATTAGGGAGGATGGGACTCATTCAGTACTTC.

The chain is built from TRBV5-1 and TRBJ2-7; 10 positions agree with TRBD2. The germline V gene has CDR1 SGHRS and CDR2 YFSETQ. This CDR3 contains 15 residues. V was pared by 4 bases and J by 4 bases, with 8 bases of the junction left unmatched. The CDR3 reads CASSRRLAGGYEQYF. As DNA, the CDR3 is TGCGCCAGCAGCCGCAGACTAGCGGGTGGTTACGAGCAGTACTTC.

V usage is TRBV19 and J usage is TRBJ2-5, with D hard to call. This CDR3 has 14 amino acids. The V gene lost 3 bases and the J gene lost 0 bases, with 8 bases spanning the gap. Germline V CDR1 and CDR2: LNHDA, SQIVND (reference sequence). CDR3 loop: CASSIADHQETQYF. For the CDR3, the DNA is TGTGCCAGTAGTATCGCCGATCACCAAGAGACCCAGTACTTC.

The gene calls are TRBV5-1 and TRBJ1-4; no clear D gene. Trimming shortened V by 0 bases and J by 0 bases, and 3 bases separated the two germline ends. Germline V gives CDR1 SGHRS, CDR2 YFSETQ. This CDR3 contains 14 residues. Here the CDR3 DNA reads TGCGCCAGCAGCTTGGTAGCAACTAATGAAAAACTGTTTTTT. It yields the protein CASSLVATNEKLFF.